The 10 T cell receptor beta chains in this list originate from one sample, sequenced in a study of CD8+ T cells in alopecia areata. After isolation, RNA underwent reverse transcription to generate cDNA as the sequencing template. The data were produced by immunoSEQ multiplex PCR, yet TCRdb's version contains in-frame clones alone and is incomplete. This table holds 200,000 to 250,000 clones, under 60% found once. The treatment is: oral pan-JAK inhibitor, 5-10 mg twice daily. Sample: CD4+ T cells sorted from blood, taken at week 4, from a patient treated with tofacitinib. The receptors stem from a human donor with alopecia areata.

The J gene is TRBJ2-3, the V gene TRBV6-6, with D unresolved. Germline CDR1 MNHNY, CDR2 SVGAGI (reference sequence). Trimming shortened V by 4 bases and J by 5 bases, and 4 bases separated the two germline ends. The CDR3 is 11 amino acids. The CDR3 sequence is CASSSGDTQYF. CDR3 bases: TGTGCCAGCAGTTCTGGAGATACGCAGTATTTT.

The J gene is TRBJ1-1, the V gene TRBV6-6; D is unclear. V was pared by 5 bases and J by 0 bases, with 7 bases between. The length of the CDR3 is 13 residues. Germline CDR1 and CDR2: MNHNY and SVGAGI (reference sequence). The CDR3 sequence: CASSLSMNTEAFF. CDR3 in DNA: TGTGCCAGCAGTCTTAGTATGAACACTGAAGCTTTCTTT.

The chain combines TRBV29-1 with TRBJ2-7; no clear D. V was trimmed by 3 bases and J by 3 bases, leaving 6 bases between them. CDR3 size: 11 residues. Germline lookup yields CDR1 SQVTM and CDR2 ANQGSEA. The DNA for the CDR3 is TGCAGCGTTGAGGCGCACTACGAGCAGTACTTC. It codes for CSVEAHYEQYF.

CDR3 nucleotide sequence: TGCGCCAGCAGCTTGGGGACAGCTAATGAAAAACTGTTTTTT. This codes for CASSLGTANEKLFF. The V and J genes are TRBV5-1 and TRBJ1-4; D perhaps matches TRBD1 (6 bases). CDR1 SGHRS and CDR2 YFSETQ come from the germline V gene. Trimming stripped 0 bases from V and 3 bases from J, with 6 bases between. CDR3 length equals 14 residues.

DNA for the CDR3: TGCAGCGTTGAGGCAGATACGCAGTATTTT. Its translation: CSVEADTQYF. The rearrangement links TRBV29-1 to TRBJ2-3; no firm D call. The CDR3 sequence is 10 residues long. Germline CDR1 reads SQVTM; CDR2 reads ANQGSEA. V lost 3 bases, J lost 4 bases, and 2 bases lay in between.

This clone was observed a handful of times. The chain uses TRBV7-2 and TRBJ1-1; 7 bases are a match to TRBD1. CDR1 is SGHTA, CDR2 FQGNSA, per germline. The CDR3 has 16 residues. V lost 2 bases and J lost 4; bases outside the gene matches: 10. CDR3 residues: CASSLQGQGGGTEAFF. The CDR3 DNA is TGTGCCAGCAGCTTACAGGGGCAGGGGGGCGGCACTGAAGCTTTCTTT.

The chain joins TRBV5-1 to TRBJ1-2; 7 nucleotides match TRBD1. The CDR3 is 14 amino acids. V was pared by 5 bases and J by 5 bases, with 9 bases of the junction left unmatched. From germline, CDR1 is SGHRS and CDR2 YFSETQ. The CDR3 nucleotides are TGCGCCAGCAGAGACGGGACAGCAACTTATGGCTACACCTTC. Translated: CASRDGTATYGYTF.

The chain recombines TRBV29-1 with TRBJ2-2; D perhaps matches TRBD1 (5 bases). This CDR3 comprises 14 residues. Germline lookup yields CDR1 SQVTM and CDR2 ANQGSEA. The V and J ends lost 8 bases and 5 bases respectively, with 18 bases between them. This CDR3 is CSIRLTARTGELFF. The CDR3 nucleotides are TGCAGCATCCGGTTGACAGCAAGAACCGGGGAGCTGTTTTTT.

The chain has TRBV7-8 and TRBJ2-6; TRBD1 matches 10 bases. V lost 5 bases to trimming and J lost 2 bases; unmatched junction nucleotides: 6. The CDR3 length is 17 residues. CDR1 is SGHVS and CDR2 is FQNEAQ in the germline V gene. The CDR3 loop reads CASSTRDRGAGANVLTF. The CDR3, as DNA: TGTGCCAGCAGCACCCGGGACAGGGGTGCTGGGGCCAACGTCCTGACTTTC.

The chain recombines TRBV4-3 with TRBJ2-3, with D uncertain. Germline CDR1 reads LGHNA; CDR2 reads YSLEER. CDR3 size: 12 residues. The V end lost 1 base, the J end lost 10 bases, and 9 bases lay between the germline ends. CDR3 nucleotide sequence: TGCGCCAGCAGCCAAGGAGAATCGCCGCAGTATTTT. Protein product: CASSQGESPQYF.